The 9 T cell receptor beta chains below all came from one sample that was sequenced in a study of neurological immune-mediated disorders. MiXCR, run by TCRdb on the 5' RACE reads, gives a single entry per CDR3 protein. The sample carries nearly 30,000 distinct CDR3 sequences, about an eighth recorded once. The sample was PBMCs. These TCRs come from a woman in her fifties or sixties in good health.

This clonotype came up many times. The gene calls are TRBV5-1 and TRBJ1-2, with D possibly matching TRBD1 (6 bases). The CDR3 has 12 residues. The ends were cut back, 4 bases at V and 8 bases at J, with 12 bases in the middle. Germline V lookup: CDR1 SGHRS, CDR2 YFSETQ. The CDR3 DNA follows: TGCGCCAGCAGCGCACAGGGTCAAGGCTACACCTTC. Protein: CASSAQGQGYTF.

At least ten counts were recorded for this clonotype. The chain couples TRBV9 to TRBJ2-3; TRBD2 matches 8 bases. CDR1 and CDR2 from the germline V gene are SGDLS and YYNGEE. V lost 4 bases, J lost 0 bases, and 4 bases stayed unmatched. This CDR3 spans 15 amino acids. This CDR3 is CASSTSSGSTDTQYF. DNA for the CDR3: TGTGCCAGCAGCACCTCTAGCGGGAGCACAGATACGCAGTATTTT. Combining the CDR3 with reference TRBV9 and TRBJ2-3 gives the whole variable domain DSGVTQTPKHLITATGQRVTLRCSPRSGDLSVYWYQQSLDQGLQFLIQYYNGEERAKGNILERFSAQQFPDLHSELNLSSLELGDSALYFCASSTSSGSTDTQYFGPGTRLTVL.

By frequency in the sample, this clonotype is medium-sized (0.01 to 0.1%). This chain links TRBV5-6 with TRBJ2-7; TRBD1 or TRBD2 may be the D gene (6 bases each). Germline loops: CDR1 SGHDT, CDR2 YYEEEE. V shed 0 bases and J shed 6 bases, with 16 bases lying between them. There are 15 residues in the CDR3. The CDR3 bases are TGTGCCAGCAGCTTGGACCGGGGGCAAACCTCCGAGCAGTACTTC. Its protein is CASSLDRGQTSEQYF.

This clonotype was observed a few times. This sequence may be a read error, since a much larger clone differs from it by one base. The CDR3 here is CASSPRLAGGPAPGGELFF. CDR3 in DNA: TGCGCCAGCAGCCCCCGACTAGCGGGGGGGCCTGCCCCGGGCGGGGAGCTGTTTTTT. The V call is TRBV5-1, the J call TRBJ2-2; 14 bases fit TRBD2. This CDR3 is built from 19 residues. Unmatched junction bases numbered 15, after V lost 4 bases and J lost 7 bases. Germline V gives CDR1 SGHRS, CDR2 YFSETQ.

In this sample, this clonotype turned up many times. The CDR3 DNA follows: TGTGCTAGTGGTTTGCCGGGGGGCGCAAAGGAGACCCAGTACTTC. It codes for CASGLPGGAKETQYF. V gene TRBV12-5 combines with J gene TRBJ2-5; tentative D call: TRBD2 (7 bases). Germline-derived CDR1 and CDR2 are LGHNT and FRNRAP. The length of the CDR3 is 15 residues. V lost 2 bases and J lost 5, with 15 bases in between.

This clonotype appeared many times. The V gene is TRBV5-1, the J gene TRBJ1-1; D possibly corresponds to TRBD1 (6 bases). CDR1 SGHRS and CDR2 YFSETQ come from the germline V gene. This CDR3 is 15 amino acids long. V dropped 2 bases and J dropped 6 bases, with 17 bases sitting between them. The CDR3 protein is CASSFLGGNIPEAFF. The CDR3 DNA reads TGCGCCAGCAGCTTTTTAGGGGGGAACATCCCTGAAGCTTTCTTT.

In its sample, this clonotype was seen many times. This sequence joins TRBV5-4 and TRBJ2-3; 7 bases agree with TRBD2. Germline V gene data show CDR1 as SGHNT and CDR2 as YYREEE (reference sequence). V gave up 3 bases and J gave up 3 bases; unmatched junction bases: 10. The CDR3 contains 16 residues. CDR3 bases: TGTGCCAGCAGCTGGGGTGGGGGGGGAAGAACAGATACGCAGTATTTT. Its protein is CASSWGGGGRTDTQYF.

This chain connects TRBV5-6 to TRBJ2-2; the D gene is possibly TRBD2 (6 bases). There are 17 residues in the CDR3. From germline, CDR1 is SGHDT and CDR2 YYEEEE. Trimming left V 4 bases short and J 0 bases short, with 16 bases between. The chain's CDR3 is CASSIDPRRANTGELFF. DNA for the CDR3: TGTGCCAGCAGCATTGACCCAAGGAGGGCGAACACCGGGGAGCTGTTTTTT.

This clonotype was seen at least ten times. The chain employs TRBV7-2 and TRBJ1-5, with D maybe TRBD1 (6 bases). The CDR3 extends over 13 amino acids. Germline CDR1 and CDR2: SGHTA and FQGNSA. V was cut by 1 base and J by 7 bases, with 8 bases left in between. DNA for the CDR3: TGTGCCAGCAGCTTAGAGGGGGAACAGCCCCAGCATTTT. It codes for CASSLEGEQPQHF.